The rows below give T cell receptor beta chains drawn from one sample of a study of blood T cell repertoires in COVID-19. The protocol was immunoSEQ multiplex PCR, while the TCRdb copy is restricted to in-frame clones and leaves out a portion. Among about 440,000 clones, 90% were seen once, and the ten largest hold approximately 0.65%. Material: PBMCs or T cells enriched from blood (not recorded which). The source is a man aged 18 to 29 who had recovered from COVID-19. Each CDR3 is given with its conserved first and last residue. Fields, in order: J gene, D gene, V gene, CDR3 protein, CDR3 DNA. A D gene is named only where the DNA matches it firmly.

TRBJ2-7	TRBD1	TRBV18	CASSPGQSSYEQYF	TGTGCCAGCTCACCGGGACAGAGCTCCTACGAGCAGTACTTC
TRBJ1-4	.	TRBV11-2	CASSPGLLREKLFF	TGTGCCAGCAGCCCAGGCCTCCTTCGGGAAAAACTGTTTTTT
TRBJ2-7	TRBD2	TRBV30	CAWSQTSSHEQYF	TGTGCCTGGAGTCAGACTAGCAGCCACGAGCAGTACTTC
TRBJ1-5	.	TRBV27	CASSRYSNQPQHF	TGTGCCAGCAGTCGGTATAGCAATCAGCCCCAGCATTTT
TRBJ2-1	.	TRBV24-1	CATSDLWAGNINEQFF	TGTGCCACCAGTGATTTATGGGCGGGAAACATCAATGAGCAGTTCTTC
TRBJ1-3	.	TRBV5-1	CASKGLSGNTIYF	TGCGCCAGTAAGGGACTCTCTGGAAACACCATATATTTT
TRBJ1-5	TRBD1	TRBV19	CASRDRGYSNQPQHF	TGTGCCAGCCGGGACAGGGGTTATAGCAATCAGCCCCAGCATTTT
TRBJ1-6	.	TRBV11-2	CASSLVGQMGSPLHF	TGTGCCAGCAGCTTAGTGGGCCAGATGGGTTCACCCCTCCACTTT
TRBJ1-1	.	TRBV19	CASSIRPGVNTEAFF	TGTGCCAGTAGTATACGGCCAGGGGTGAACACTGAAGCTTTCTTT
TRBJ1-2	TRBD1	TRBV28	CASSRDRVNF	TGTGCCAGCAGTAGGGACAGGGTCAACTTC
TRBJ1-5	.	TRBV18	CASSEGTTNQPQHF	TGTGCCAGCTCAGAGGGGACAACTAATCAGCCCCAGCATTTT
TRBJ1-1	.	TRBV19	CASTGRYTEAFF	TGTGCCAGTACAGGCCGATACACTGAAGCTTTCTTT
TRBJ1-6	.	TRBV25-1	CASSESGNSPLHF	TGTGCCAGCAGTGAATCGGGGAATTCACCCCTCCACTTT
TRBJ2-4	TRBD1	TRBV6-5	CASSLRDRGQVIQYF	TGTGCCAGCAGTCTCCGGGACAGGGGACAAGTCATTCAGTACTTC
TRBJ2-5	.	TRBV28	CASSPYGSGETQYF	TGTGCCAGCAGTCCCTATGGGAGTGGGGAGACCCAGTACTTC
TRBJ2-1	.	TRBV7-2	CASSPAGAKSYNEQFF	TGTGCCAGCAGCCCCGCAGGGGCGAAATCCTACAATGAGCAGTTCTTC